Listed below are T cell receptor beta chains from one sample, sequenced in a study of blood T cells in healthy people across ages. MiXCR was run by TCRdb on the 5' RACE reads, yielding one entry per CDR3 protein. The sample records some 1,500,000 distinct CDR3 sequences, less than 45% being singletons. Sequences were obtained from blood. Receptor source: a woman between 18 and 30 years old in good health. Each CDR3 is given with its conserved first and last residue. The D gene is left open where the match is weak. Clone sizes are given selectively: once, few, many, or a class where the clone is expanded.

clone_size j_call cdr3_length d_call v_call cdr3_nt cdr3_aa
. TRBJ2-1 14 TRBD2 TRBV20-1 TGCAGTGCCCTGGGGCTAGCGGAGTACAATGAGCAGTTCTTC CSALGLAEYNEQFF
. TRBJ2-3 13 . TRBV7-2 TGTGCCAGCAGCTTGCCCCCTCTAGGTACGCAGTATTTT CASSLPPLGTQYF
. TRBJ2-7 15 . TRBV4-3 TGCGCCAGCAGCCCGGGGGTAGCGGAATACTACGAGCAGTACTTC CASSPGVAEYYEQYF
few TRBJ2-5 13 . TRBV5-1 TGCGCCAGCAGCGTGGACGCTCCGGAGACCCAGTACTTC CASSVDAPETQYF
. TRBJ2-7 13 . TRBV24-1 TGTGCCACCAGTGACCCCGGGGAATACGAGCAGTACTTC CATSDPGEYEQYF
few TRBJ2-3 15 . TRBV6-6 TGTGCCAGCAGTTCCTCACCAGTGATGACAGATACGCAGTATTTT CASSSSPVMTDTQYF
few TRBJ1-2 14 . TRBV29-1 TGCAGCGTTGAAGGCAGGTACTCCAACTATGGCTACACCTTC CSVEGRYSNYGYTF
few TRBJ1-6 16 . TRBV20-1 TGCAGTGCTACCCGGGACTCGAGCTCCTATAATTCACCCCTCCACTTT CSATRDSSSYNSPLHF
few TRBJ2-3 15 TRBD1 TRBV5-4 TGTGCCAGCAGCATACCGGGACAGAGCACAGATACGCAGTATTTT CASSIPGQSTDTQYF
. TRBJ2-5 15 TRBD2 TRBV9 TGTGCCAGCAGCGCACTAGCGGGAGAGCGCGAGACCCAGTACTTC CASSALAGERETQYF
. TRBJ2-7 13 TRBD2 TRBV10-3 TGTGCCACCCATAGCGGGACTTCCTACGAGCAGTACTTC CATHSGTSYEQYF
. TRBJ1-2 12 . TRBV20-1 TGCAGATGGACGAAGCAACCCTATGGCTACACCTTC CRWTKQPYGYTF
. TRBJ2-1 17 . TRBV28 TGTGCCAGCAGCTCAACCTGGGGGGCGCTCGGATACAATGAGCAGTTCTTC CASSSTWGALGYNEQFF
. TRBJ2-1 16 . TRBV2 TGTGCCAGCAGGGGGTCCGGGACATTCTCCTACAATGAGCAGTTCTTC CASRGSGTFSYNEQFF
few TRBJ1-1 13 . TRBV20-1 TGCAGTGTTACGTCTGGTTCGAACACTGAAGCTTTCTTT CSVTSGSNTEAFF
. TRBJ2-5 14 . TRBV7-9 TGTGCCAGCAGCCCTGGAGGGGGCTACGAGACCCAGTACTTC CASSPGGGYETQYF
few TRBJ1-2 13 . TRBV29-1 TGCAGCGCTAGGGACGGGGACTTATATGGCTACACCTTC CSARDGDLYGYTF
. TRBJ1-5 14 TRBD1 TRBV20-1 TGCAGTGCCTCAATTGACAGGGGGTATCAGCCCCAGCATTTT CSASIDRGYQPQHF
few TRBJ2-5 15 TRBD1 TRBV18 TGTGCCAGCTCACCACCACAGGGGGCTTGGGAGACCCAGTACTTC CASSPPQGAWETQYF
. TRBJ2-7 11 . TRBV10-3 TGTGCCACCTTGGCCACGTACGAGCAGTACTTC CATLATYEQYF
. TRBJ1-2 16 TRBD1 TRBV20-1 TGCAGTGCTAGAGACTCAGACAGGGGGCAGCGCTATGGCTACACCTTC CSARDSDRGQRYGYTF
. TRBJ2-3 18 TRBD2 TRBV7-6 TGTGCCAGCAGCTTCGTGGCTAGCGGGGGTGGTGGCACAGATACGCAGTATTTT CASSFVASGGGGTDTQYF
once TRBJ2-5 13 TRBD2 TRBV10-3 TGTGCCATCAGCGTAGCGGGGGCCTACGGGCAGTACTTC CAISVAGAYGQYF